These 15 T cell receptor beta chains were sequenced from one sample in a study of a mutant IDH1 vaccine in newly diagnosed glioma. Time point reported: week 35, safety follow-up. Doses consisted of 300 ug of mutant IDH1 20-mer peptide each, paired with topical imiquimod. Libraries were prepared by immunoSEQ multiplex PCR; TCRdb keeps only in-frame clonotypes and omits some of them. The sample yields tens of thousands of clones, under 90% seen once. Their recognized antigens are unknown. The material sequenced was PBMCs, taken from a glioma patient whose treatment included an IDH1 peptide vaccine. The source is a woman aged 40 to 49 with glioma. Some clones in this sample may be carry-over from other donors' samples.

The chain's CDR3 is CASSLDSLAGYHVGELFF. CDR3 bases: TGTGCCAGCAGCTTGGACTCTCTCGCCGGGTATCATGTCGGGGAGCTGTTTTTT. The rearrangement uses TRBV5-6 and TRBJ2-2; D not certain. The CDR3 spans 18 residues. Germline V gene lookup returns CDR1 SGHDT and CDR2 YYEEEE. The germline V and J ends were trimmed by 0 bases and 7 bases, with 22 bases remaining between them.

V usage is TRBV9 and J usage is TRBJ2-3; 7 bases fit TRBD2. The CDR3 contains 16 residues. The trim removed 0 bases at V and 2 bases at J, leaving 6 bases unmatched. Germline CDR1 and CDR2: SGDLS and YYNGEE. The CDR3 DNA sequence: TGTGCCAGCAGCGTAGTTCCTAGCGGCATCACAGATACGCAGTATTTT. Its translation: CASSVVPSGITDTQYF.

The chain combines TRBV5-1 with TRBJ1-2; D is perhaps TRBD1 (5 bases). CDR3 length: 10 amino acids. Between the trimmed V and J ends, which lost 7 bases and 8 bases, there was a span of 9 bases. Germline assignment: CDR1 SGHRS and CDR2 YFSETQ. The CDR3 coding sequence is TGCGCCAGCCGGGGGTTGGGCTACACCTTC. It encodes CASRGLGYTF.

The J gene is TRBJ2-2, the V gene TRBV7-2; 12 bases are a match to TRBD2. Unmatched junction bases numbered 6, after V lost 5 bases and J lost 5 bases. The CDR3 length is 16 residues. Per germline, CDR1 SGHTA and CDR2 FQGNSA. DNA of the CDR3: TGTGCCAGCAGCAACGGACTAGCGGGGAGGACCGGGGAGCTGTTTTTT. Amino acid sequence: CASSNGLAGRTGELFF.

This clone was counted a few times. V is TRBV19 and J is TRBJ1-2, with 8 nucleotides matching TRBD1. CDR1 and CDR2 from the germline V gene are LNHDA and SQIVND (reference sequence). Trimming cost V 11 bases and J 8 bases; bases outside gene matches: 13. CDR3 length: 13 residues. The CDR3 DNA follows: TGTGCCGCCCTGGACAGGGAAGGAGGCGGCTACACCTTC. This codes for CAALDREGGGYTF.

The chain joins TRBV7-9 to TRBJ2-6; D unclear. The CDR3 extends over 18 amino acids. V gave up 4 bases and J gave up 2 bases, with 18 bases separating them. CDR1 and CDR2 from the germline V gene are SEHNR and FQNEAQ (reference sequence). The CDR3 region is CASSSPETPRTGANVLTF. The CDR3, as DNA: TGTGCCAGCAGCTCACCGGAGACACCTAGAACTGGGGCCAACGTCCTGACTTTC.

The V and J genes are TRBV5-1 and TRBJ1-1; D gene unclear. This CDR3 region has 18 residues. Trimming stripped 4 bases from V and 0 bases from J, with 22 bases between. Germline V gene data show CDR1 as SGHRS and CDR2 as YFSETQ. The CDR3 reads CASSAQDGRWLMNTEAFF. DNA for the CDR3: TGCGCCAGCAGCGCGCAGGATGGTCGCTGGTTGATGAACACTGAAGCTTTCTTT.

This clone was counted a single time. The genes are TRBV7-2 and TRBJ2-1, with 9 bases fitting TRBD2. V was pared by 4 bases and J by 8 bases, with 12 bases of the junction left unmatched. The CDR3 has 16 residues. Per the germline V gene, CDR1 is SGHTA and CDR2 is FQGNSA. In nucleotides, the CDR3 is TGTGCCAGCAGCTCCCCCGGGCGGGGGGGCAACTATGAGCAGTTCTTC. This gives the protein CASSSPGRGGNYEQFF.

For the CDR3, the DNA is TGTGCCAGCTCACCAAGCACGGATAGCAATCAGCCCCAGCATTTT. It codes for CASSPSTDSNQPQHF. The V call is TRBV18, the J call TRBJ1-5; D unresolved. Trimming pared 2 bases from V and 0 bases from J, leaving 8 bases between. This CDR3 is 15 amino acids long. Germline loops: CDR1 KGHSH, CDR2 LQKENI.

The table lists this clone with a count of one. This sequence joins TRBV7-9 and TRBJ2-2; D may be TRBD2 (6 bases). With 7 bases removed from V and 7 bases from J, the gap between germline ends came to 16 bases. Germline CDR1 reads SEHNR; CDR2 reads FQNEAQ (reference sequence). The CDR3 consists of 14 residues. CDR3 in DNA: TGTGCCAGCATCCTCGGGGGATCGGGCGGGGAGCTGTTTTTT. Its translation: CASILGGSGGELFF.

The chain is built from TRBV11-2 and TRBJ1-5; TRBD1 might be the D (5 bases). Trimming took 1 base from V and 6 from J, leaving 13 bases between them. Germline loops: CDR1 SGHAT, CDR2 FQNNGV. The CDR3 runs 15 residues. Here the CDR3 DNA reads TGTGCCAGCAGCTTAGGACCAGACGACAGTCAGCCCCAGCATTTT. Translated, it gives CASSLGPDDSQPQHF.

V and J are TRBV6-5 and TRBJ1-2; D possibly corresponds to TRBD1 (5 bases). Germline values: CDR1 MNHEY, CDR2 SVGAGI. This CDR3 spans 12 amino acids. Trimming cost V 5 bases and J 4 bases, with 8 bases left between them. Here the CDR3 reads CASSHGTYGYTF. CDR3 DNA sequence: TGTGCCAGCAGTCACGGGACCTATGGCTACACCTTC.

V and J are TRBV14 and TRBJ1-5, with D uncertain. The V and J ends lost 0 bases and 6 bases respectively, with 6 bases between them. Germline-derived CDR1 and CDR2 are SGHDN and FVKESK. The CDR3 runs to 13 residues. CDR3 sequence: CASSQDHAQPQHF. In DNA form, the CDR3 reads TGTGCCAGCAGCCAAGACCATGCTCAGCCCCAGCATTTT.

The chain links TRBV6-1 to TRBJ2-7; TRBD1 matches at 7 bases. CDR1 is MNHNS, CDR2 SASEGT, per germline. The junction had 4 bases not matched to a gene; V was cut back by 7 bases and J by 1 base. The CDR3 has 13 amino acids. CDR3 coding DNA: TGTGCCAGCACCAACAGGGGTTCCTACGAGCAGTACTTC. Its translation is CASTNRGSYEQYF.

The V gene is TRBV19, the J gene TRBJ2-1; unclear D gene. Deletions cut 4 bases from V and 10 bases from J, with 8 bases between. The CDR3 has 11 amino acids. CDR1 and CDR2 from the germline V gene are LNHDA and SQIVND (reference sequence). The CDR3 protein is CASSSGLEQFF. CDR3 bases: TGTGCCAGTAGTAGTGGATTAGAGCAGTTCTTC.